A selection of T cell receptor beta chains follows, all from one sample in a study of glioma-infiltrating T cells after dendritic cell vaccination. TCRdb's table, derived via immunoSEQ multiplex PCR, lists solely in-frame clones and lacks some. Of about 92,000 clones in the sample, approximately 84% were seen once. The sample consisted of blood, taken before dendritic cell vaccination. The receptors derive from a human donor with glioblastoma. The CDR3 runs from the conserved cysteine through the conserved F or W. D genes are given only for firm matches. For some rows the clone size is stated as once, few or many, or as a class when expanded; others skip it.

>.|TRBV29-1|TRBJ2-7|.
CSVESRFIDSSSYEQYF
TGCAGCGTTGAATCCCGCTTTATTGACAGTAGCTCCTACGAGCAGTACTTC
>few|TRBV7-9|TRBJ2-7|TRBD2
CASSFGGLEEQYF
TGTGCCAGCAGCTTCGGGGGGTTGGAGGAGCAGTACTTC
>.|TRBV5-1|TRBJ1-1|.
CASSLGGWGGGKSEAFF
TGCGCCAGCAGCTTAGGGGGGTGGGGAGGGGGGAAGTCTGAAGCTTTCTTT
>.|TRBV5-1|TRBJ1-1|.
CASRRIQGLNTEAFF
TGCGCCAGCAGGCGGATCCAGGGCCTGAACACTGAAGCTTTCTTT
>few|TRBV30|TRBJ1-2|TRBD1
CAWSMDRTNYGYTF
TGTGCCTGGAGTATGGACAGGACTAACTATGGCTACACCTTC
>.|TRBV7-9|TRBJ2-7|TRBD1
CASSTGAYTMEYF
TGTGCCAGCAGCACAGGGGCCTACACGATGGAGTACTTC
>.|TRBV27|TRBJ1-2|.
CASSFGQTYGYTF
TGTGCCAGCAGTTTTGGACAGACCTATGGCTACACCTTC
>.|TRBV9|TRBJ1-6|TRBD1
CASSDKQGVNSPLHF
TGTGCCAGCAGCGACAAACAGGGGGTGAATTCACCCCTCCACTTT
>few|TRBV15|TRBJ2-7|TRBD1
CATSAGTGEEEQYF
TGTGCCACCAGCGCGGGGACAGGGGAGGAAGAGCAGTACTTC
>.|TRBV4-1|TRBJ2-2|TRBD2
CASRTRLAGENTGELFF
TGCGCCAGCCGAACCAGACTAGCGGGGGAAAACACCGGGGAGCTGTTTTTT
>.|TRBV25-1|TRBJ2-3|.
CASTPGAGGQYF
TGTGCCAGCACCCCTGGCGCGGGTGGGCAGTATTTT
>.|TRBV4-3|TRBJ1-1|.
CASSRQDMNTEAFF
TGCGCCAGCAGCCGACAGGACATGAACACTGAAGCTTTCTTT
>.|TRBV19|TRBJ1-1|TRBD1
CASSPRDRGLGNTEAFF
TGTGCCAGTAGTCCTAGGGACAGGGGGCTCGGGAACACTGAAGCTTTCTTT
>.|TRBV2|TRBJ1-4|.
CASNLFATNEKLFF
TGTGCCAGCAACTTGTTCGCAACTAATGAAAAACTGTTTTTT
>.|TRBV13|TRBJ2-7|TRBD1
CASSRGQDYEQYF
TGTGCCAGCAGCCGCGGACAGGATTACGAGCAGTACTTC
>.|TRBV25-1|TRBJ1-2|.
CASSERSEGGYTF
TGTGCCAGCAGTGAACGGTCTGAGGGAGGCTACACCTTC
>.|TRBV7-2|TRBJ2-3|TRBD2
CASSATSGRATDTQYF
TGTGCCAGCAGCGCTACTAGCGGGAGGGCCACAGATACGCAGTATTTT
>.|TRBV6-6|TRBJ2-1|TRBD2
CASSYSGLAGENEQFF
TGTGCCAGCAGTTACTCGGGACTAGCGGGGGAGAATGAGCAGTTCTTC
>once|TRBV5-6|TRBJ2-7|.
CASSEQGYPYEQYF
TGTGCCAGCAGCGAACAGGGATATCCCTACGAGCAGTACTTC
>once|TRBV27|TRBJ2-5|.
CASRGRGRETQYF
TGTGCCAGCAGAGGTAGGGGCCGAGAGACCCAGTACTTC
>.|TRBV10-3|TRBJ1-2|.
CAISESSSPGQNYGYTF
TGTGCCATCAGTGAGTCGAGTTCACCGGGACAAAACTATGGCTACACCTTC
>.|TRBV18|TRBJ1-5|.
CASSSWGSNQPQHF
TGTGCCAGCTCATCCTGGGGCAGTAATCAGCCCCAGCATTTT
>.|TRBV14|TRBJ1-5|.
CASSQEGQGQPQHF
TGTGCCAGCAGCCAAGAGGGGCAAGGCCAGCCCCAGCATTTT
>.|TRBV4-1|TRBJ1-1|.
CASSPRDLGNTEAFF
TGCGCCAGCAGCCCCAGGGATTTGGGGAACACTGAAGCTTTCTTT
>.|TRBV11-2|TRBJ1-5|.
CASSLGGQPQHF
TGTGCCAGCAGCTTAGGGGGCCAGCCCCAGCATTTT
>.|TRBV14|TRBJ1-1|.
CASSQDLGALTDTEAFF
TGTGCCAGCAGCCAAGATCTAGGGGCCCTCACCGACACTGAAGCTTTCTTT
>.|TRBV25-1|TRBJ2-7|.
CASSEFNRVHEQYF
TGTGCCAGCAGTGAATTTAACAGGGTCCACGAGCAGTACTTC
>.|TRBV10-3|TRBJ2-7|TRBD2
CAISESRTSEYEQYF
TGTGCCATCAGTGAGTCCCGGACTAGCGAGTACGAGCAGTACTTC
>.|TRBV19|TRBJ2-7|TRBD2
CASSMTSGKILEQYF
TGTGCCAGTAGTATGACTAGCGGGAAGATTTTGGAGCAGTACTTC
>.|TRBV27|TRBJ2-3|TRBD2
CASSLPRLAGGRADTQYF
TGTGCCAGCAGTTTACCCCGACTAGCGGGGGGGCGAGCAGATACGCAGTATTTT
>.|TRBV14|TRBJ2-1|.
CASSQLVNTLYDEQFF
TGTGCCAGCAGCCAGTTGGTCAATACATTGTACGATGAGCAGTTCTTC
>.|TRBV25-1|TRBJ2-7|.
CASSAVYEQYF
TGTGCCAGCAGTGCGGTTTACGAGCAGTACTTC
>.|TRBV7-3|TRBJ2-4|TRBD1
CASSSPDRVENIQYF
TGTGCCAGCAGCTCCCCGGACAGGGTTGAAAACATTCAGTACTTC
>.|TRBV2|TRBJ1-1|.
CASSVFPVNTEAFF
TGTGCCAGCAGTGTCTTTCCAGTGAACACTGAAGCTTTCTTT
>once|TRBV27|TRBJ2-3|.
CASSPRRVGTDTQYF
TGTGCCAGCAGTCCCCGCAGGGTCGGCACAGATACGCAGTATTTT
>.|TRBV28|TRBJ2-7|TRBD1
CASSLSQGAYEQYF
TGTGCCAGCAGTTTATCTCAGGGGGCATACGAGCAGTACTTC
>.|TRBV12-5|TRBJ2-5|.
CASGFRGGDQYF
TGTGCTAGTGGTTTTAGAGGGGGAGACCAGTACTTC
>.|TRBV7-2|TRBJ2-7|.
CASSLGGDSYEQYF
TGTGCCAGCAGCTTAGGGGGAGACTCCTACGAGCAGTACTTC
>.|TRBV7-2|TRBJ2-7|TRBD2
CASSPDVGGGEQYF
TGTGCCAGCAGCCCGGACGTTGGCGGGGGTGAGCAGTACTTC
>.|TRBV7-2|TRBJ2-7|.
CASSLTGIYEQYF
TGTGCCAGCAGCCTCACAGGGATTTACGAGCAGTACTTC
>.|TRBV7-6|TRBJ2-2|TRBD1
CASSAQGARYTGELFF
TGTGCCAGCAGCGCCCAGGGGGCGCGGTACACCGGGGAGCTGTTTTTT
>.|TRBV29-1|TRBJ2-7|TRBD2
CSVGDCERLAGDSYYEQYF
TGCAGCGTTGGAGACTGTGAACGACTAGCGGGGGACAGTTACTACGAGCAGTACTTC
>.|TRBV5-6|TRBJ2-7|.
CASSLRARVSYEQYF
TGTGCCAGCAGCCTGCGGGCCCGTGTTTCATACGAGCAGTACTTC
>.|TRBV19|TRBJ2-1|TRBD2
CASSRLAGAYNEQFF
TGTGCCAGTAGCAGACTAGCGGGAGCCTACAATGAGCAGTTCTTC
>.|TRBV12-2|TRBJ2-3|.
CASRRERWTGTDTQYF
TGTGCAAGTCGCCGAGAACGGTGGACTGGTACAGATACGCAGTATTTT
>.|TRBV29-1|TRBJ2-7|TRBD1
CSVEDADRGSYEQYF
TGCAGCGTTGAAGACGCGGACAGGGGGTCCTACGAGCAGTACTTC